This T cell receptor (beta chain) appears in the sequencing data of a study of CD8+ T cells in alopecia areata. Overall study: Oral tofacitinib (5 to 10 mg twice daily) was administered to treated patients. The study's findings and limits: Persistence of many expanded lesional clones was seen in scalp and blood during tofacitinib.

Reverse transcribed after extraction, RNA yielded cDNA as the sequencing template. Sequencing used immunoSEQ multiplex PCR; TCRdb keeps in-frame clones, though not all of them. The sample carries about 200,000 clones, 58% recorded once. Treatment: oral pan-JAK inhibitor, 5-10 mg twice daily. Peripheral blood, together with lesional scalp punch biopsies, was collected from alopecia areata patients. CDR1 is SGHTA and CDR2 is FQGNSA in the germline V gene. V shed 4 bases and J 1 base; nucleotides not matched to a gene: 2. The CDR3 is 14 residues long. As regards this clone: Its antigen is unknown.

The input for sequencing was CD4+ T cells sorted from blood, taken at week 24, from a patient treated with tofacitinib. The rearrangement links TRBV7-2 to TRBJ1-2; 8 nucleotides agree with TRBD1. This receptor was identified in a human donor with alopecia areata. The CDR3 sequence is CASSYDRGNYGYTF. The CDR3 region has the DNA TGTGCCAGCAGCTATGACAGGGGTAACTATGGCTACACCTTC.